The 25 T cell receptor beta chains given below trace back to one sample, sequenced in a study of shared clonotypes between healthy human individuals. Sequencing was performed with immunoSEQ multiplex PCR; in TCRdb, only in-frame clones are kept and a portion is missing. The sample shows roughly 510,000 clones, about 79% of them seen only once. Sequencing was performed on PBMCs. The origin of the receptors is a woman in her 40s in good health. Some clones in this sample may be carry-over from other donors' samples.

This chain joins TRBV28 and TRBJ2-5; TRBD2 might be the D (6 bases). Trimming removed 5 bases from V and 2 bases from J, with 18 bases in between. CDR1 MDHEN and CDR2 SYDVKM come from the germline V gene. The CDR3 extends over 16 amino acids. CDR3 nucleotides: TGTGCCAGCAGTGGCGAACCCGGGCGGGAACAAGAGACCCAGTACTTC. Its translation is CASSGEPGREQETQYF.

This clone was observed a handful of times. V and J are TRBV11-2 and TRBJ1-1; 8 bases are a match to TRBD1. The CDR3 has 12 residues. Per the germline V gene, CDR1 is SGHAT and CDR2 is FQNNGV. V was clipped by 1 base and J by 10 bases; unmatched bases: 2. CDR3: CASSLVTGGAFF. CDR3 sequence (DNA): TGTGCCAGCAGCTTAGTTACAGGGGGAGCTTTCTTT.

This chain uses TRBV7-2 with TRBJ1-5, with unresolved D. This CDR3 is 15 amino acids long. V was clipped by 5 bases and J by 5 bases, with 16 bases between them. The V gene's germline CDR1 is SGHTA and CDR2 FQGNSA. DNA for the CDR3: TGTGCCAGCAGCGGAGCGGAGGGATTCGATCAGCCCCAGCATTTT. Residues: CASSGAEGFDQPQHF.

Concerning this clone: Different DNA sequences within this sample yield the same CDR3. This sequence joins TRBV7-2 and TRBJ2-1, with 9 positions matching TRBD1. The CDR3 consists of 15 residues. CDR1 is SGHTA, CDR2 FQGNSA, per germline. Germline trimming cut 0 bases from V and 4 bases from J; bases unmatched to any gene: 1. This chain's CDR3 is CASSLAGQGYNEQFF. Written as DNA, the CDR3 is TGTGCCAGCAGCTTAGCGGGACAGGGTTACAATGAGCAGTTCTTC.

The sample holds one count of this clone. The chain is built from TRBV6-6 and TRBJ2-1, with 9 positions matching TRBD2. Germline lookup yields CDR1 MNHNY and CDR2 SVGAGI (reference sequence). The length of the CDR3 is 14 residues. The J segment lost 4 bases and the V segment lost 10 bases, leaving 8 bases of the junction unmatched. CDR3 residues: CATKLAGPYNEQFF. The DNA for the CDR3 is TGTGCCACAAAACTAGCGGGTCCGTACAATGAGCAGTTCTTC.

The chain recombines TRBV5-1 with TRBJ2-1; 8 nucleotides match TRBD2. CDR3 length: 20 residues. Germline-derived CDR1 and CDR2 are SGHRS and YFSETQ. After removal of 4 bases from V and 7 bases from J, the junction contained 25 bases not matched to a gene. The CDR3 DNA reads TGCGCCAGCAGCCCTCGGCGCGCGGGAGGTCCTACCGCCGGGAGAAATGAGCAGTTCTTC. As protein: CASSPRRAGGPTAGRNEQFF. Combining the CDR3 with reference TRBV5-1 and TRBJ2-1 gives the whole variable domain KAGVTQTPRYLIKTRGQQVTLSCSPISGHRSVSWYQQTPGQGLQFLFEYFSETQRNKGNFPGRFSGRQFSNSRSEMNVSTLELGDSALYLCASSPRRAGGPTAGRNEQFFGPGTRLTVL.

DNA of the CDR3: TGTGCCAGCAGCCCCCCCGGGGGCACTGAAGCTTTCTTT. Its protein is CASSPPGGTEAFF. This chain connects TRBV7-9 to TRBJ1-1; D possibly corresponds to TRBD1 (5 bases). The V gene lost 5 bases and the J gene lost 4 bases, with 11 bases spanning the gap. Per germline, CDR1 SEHNR and CDR2 FQNEAQ (reference sequence). The CDR3 loop spans 13 amino acids. The variable domain in full, with the rest retrieved from reference TRBV7-9 and TRBJ1-1, is DTGVSQNPRHKITKRGQNVTFRCDPISEHNRLYWYRQTLGQGPEFLTYFQNEAQLEKSRLLSDRFSAERPKGSFSTLEIQRTEQGDSAMYLCASSPPGGTEAFFGQGTRLTVV.

The chain has TRBV30 and TRBJ1-5; TRBD1 matches 7 bases. With 2 bases clipped from V and 6 bases from J, the junction kept 4 bases outside the gene matches. CDR1 GTSNPN and CDR2 SVGIG come from the germline V gene (reference sequence). The CDR3 is 13 amino acids. The DNA for the CDR3 is TGTGCCTGGAGTAAACAGGGGTCTCAGCCCCAGCATTTT. Encoded protein: CAWSKQGSQPQHF. Full variable domain (remainder filled in from reference TRBV30 and TRBJ1-5): SQTIHQWPATLVQPVGSPLSLECTVEGTSNPNLYWYRQAAGRGLQLLFYSVGIGQISSEVPQNLSASRPQDRQFILSSKKLLLSDSGFYLCAWSKQGSQPQHFGDGTRLSIL.

The V call is TRBV7-2, the J call TRBJ1-5; tentative D call: TRBD1 (6 bases). Trimming removed 5 bases from V and 0 bases from J, with 11 bases in between. The germline V gene encodes CDR1 SGHTA and CDR2 FQGNSA. The CDR3 runs 15 residues. The DNA for the CDR3 is TGTGCCAGCAGCCTCAGGGGTTATAGCAATCAGCCCCAGCATTTT. Amino acids: CASSLRGYSNQPQHF.

The chain is built from TRBV2 and TRBJ2-7; D gene ambiguous. Germline assignment: CDR1 SNHLY and CDR2 FYNNEI. The CDR3 is made up of 12 amino acids. The germline V and J ends were trimmed by 6 bases and 2 bases, with 8 bases remaining between them. The CDR3, as DNA: TGTGCCAGCAGGCTAGACACCTACGAGCAGTACTTC. It specifies CASRLDTYEQYF.

The chain joins TRBV7-9 to TRBJ2-3; D is uncertain. The CDR3 covers 14 residues. CDR1 SEHNR and CDR2 FQNEAQ come from the germline V gene (reference sequence). Between the trimmed V and J ends, which lost 3 bases and 2 bases, there was a span of 9 bases. The CDR3 DNA follows: TGTGCCAGCAGCTTGGTGGCGGACACAGATACGCAGTATTTT. This gives the protein CASSLVADTDTQYF.

V gene TRBV11-2 combines with J gene TRBJ2-3, with TRBD2 matching 7 bases. From germline, CDR1 is SGHAT and CDR2 FQNNGV. V lost 3 bases to trimming and J lost 10 bases; unmatched junction nucleotides: 4. This CDR3 region has 12 residues. CDR3 DNA: TGTGCCAGCAGCTTGGGGGGGAGGGCGCAGTATTTT. Protein sequence: CASSLGGRAQYF. The complete variable domain, with remaining parts taken from reference TRBV11-2 and TRBJ2-3, reads EAGVAQSPRYKIIEKRQSVAFWCNPISGHATLYWYQQILGQGPKLLIQFQNNGVVDDSQLPKDRFSAERLKGVDSTLKIQPAKLEDSAVYLCASSLGGRAQYFGPGTRLTVL.

About this clone: A far more abundant clone sits one base away, making this likely a read error. This specimen includes other DNA sequences encoding the same CDR3. This chain connects TRBV2 to TRBJ2-3, with 9 nucleotides matching TRBD1. The CDR3 runs to 13 residues. Germline values: CDR1 SNHLY, CDR2 FYNNEI. CDR3 bases: TGTGCCAGCAGCACAGGGGGCACTGATACGCAGTATTTT. This sequence encodes CASSTGGTDTQYF.

This clone was picked up many times. Additional DNA sequences in this sample encode the identical CDR3. The V and J genes are TRBV5-1 and TRBJ1-6; D is ambiguous. V shed 5 bases and J shed 4 bases, with 7 bases lying between them. The CDR3 length is 13 residues. Germline V gene data show CDR1 as SGHRS and CDR2 as YFSETQ. The DNA of the CDR3 is TGCGCCAGCAGTCCGGATTATAATTCACCCCTCCACTTT. Protein product: CASSPDYNSPLHF.

V usage is TRBV2 and J usage is TRBJ2-2, with 10 bases fitting TRBD1. Germline CDR1 is SNHLY and CDR2 is FYNNEI. CDR3 size: 21 residues. Unmatched junction bases numbered 18, after V lost 3 bases and J lost 2 bases. CDR3 coding DNA: TGTGCCAGCAGTGAGGAGTGGGGGGGACAGGGGAATTGGGTAAACACCGGGGAGCTGTTTTTT. Residues: CASSEEWGGQGNWVNTGELFF.

This clone is a singleton in its sample. J is TRBJ2-6 and V is TRBV10-1; D uncertain. Germline assignment: CDR1 WNHNN and CDR2 SYGVQD (reference sequence). The CDR3 loop spans 17 amino acids. With 3 bases removed from V and 0 bases from J, the gap between germline ends came to 12 bases. CDR3 coding DNA: TGCGCCAGCAGTGATGGCAGCTCCGGCTCTGGGGCCAACGTCCTGACTTTC. It yields the protein CASSDGSSGSGANVLTF.

The chain uses TRBV21-1 and TRBJ1-1. TRBV21-1 represents a pseudogene. CDR3 length: 11 residues. CDR3 coding DNA: TGTGCCAGCAAGATTGACACTGAAGCTTTCTTT. Translated, it gives CASKIDTEAFF.

In its sample, this clone was seen a few times. This rearrangement joins TRBV11-2 to TRBJ2-5; D assignment may be TRBD1 or TRBD2 (5 bases each). CDR1 is SGHAT and CDR2 is FQNNGV in the germline V gene. The V and J ends lost 3 bases and 2 bases respectively, with 16 bases between them. The CDR3 sequence is 16 residues long. In DNA form, the CDR3 reads TGTGCCAGCAGCTTGATGAGGGGATTCTCACAAGAGACCCAGTACTTC. This translates into CASSLMRGFSQETQYF.

The chain links TRBV27 to TRBJ2-2; D is uncertain. Germline loops: CDR1 MNHEY, CDR2 SMNVEV (reference sequence). Trimming removed 0 bases from V and 7 bases from J, with 15 bases in between. This CDR3 contains 16 residues. Written as DNA, the CDR3 is TGTGCCAGCAGTTTATCAAGTCTCGTTGCTGGCGGGGAGCTGTTTTTT. It is translated as CASSLSSLVAGGELFF.

V and J are TRBV6-1 and TRBJ1-5; D perhaps matches TRBD1 (5 bases). This CDR3 has 11 residues. Germline values: CDR1 MNHNS, CDR2 SASEGT. The germline V and J ends were trimmed by 9 bases and 7 bases, with 10 bases remaining between them. For the CDR3, the DNA is TGTGCCAGTGCAGGGAACCAGCCCCAGCATTTT. Translated: CASAGNQPQHF.

The chain combines TRBV27 with TRBJ2-1; D remains unclear. The CDR3 extends over 13 amino acids. The germline V gene encodes CDR1 MNHEY and CDR2 SMNVEV (reference sequence). The germline V and J ends were trimmed by 2 bases and 9 bases, with 11 bases remaining between them. DNA of the CDR3: TGTGCCAGCAGTTTAGGCCTTCTGGGTGAGCAGTTCTTC. Translating it yields CASSLGLLGEQFF.

This clone was found a few times. CDR3 coding DNA: TGCGCCAGCAGCCAGGTCAATTTTTTAGGGCCAACTAATGAAAAACTGTTTTTT. Translating gives CASSQVNFLGPTNEKLFF. J is TRBJ1-4 and V is TRBV4-1; D is ambiguous. The CDR3 consists of 18 residues. Trimming shortened V by 3 bases and J by 0 bases, and 17 bases separated the two germline ends. CDR1 MGHRA and CDR2 YSYEKL come from the germline V gene.

This rearrangement joins TRBV18 to TRBJ2-5, with 11 bases that match TRBD1. The CDR3 has 16 amino acids. Germline trimming cut 3 bases from V and 6 bases from J; bases unmatched to any gene: 9. CDR1 and CDR2 (germline): KGHSH, LQKENI. The CDR3 DNA follows: TGTGCCAGCTCACCCCGCCCGGACAGGGGGCTGAAGACCCAGTACTTC. Translating it yields CASSPRPDRGLKTQYF.

This chain links TRBV29-1 with TRBJ2-3; D is undetermined. Trimming cost V 7 bases and J 1 base, with 9 bases left between them. CDR1 and CDR2 (germline): SQVTM, ANQGSEA. This CDR3 comprises 12 residues. Here the CDR3 reads CSGGPGTDTQYF. CDR3 coding DNA: TGCAGCGGCGGACCGGGCACAGATACGCAGTATTTT.

The chain carries TRBV4-2 and TRBJ2-7, with TRBD2 matching over 9 bases. From germline, CDR1 is LGHNA and CDR2 YNFKEQ. V lost 4 bases, J lost 7 bases, and 11 bases stayed unmatched. This CDR3 comprises 15 residues. The CDR3 spells CASSRWGSGSREQYF. The CDR3 nucleotides read TGTGCCAGCAGCCGGTGGGGTAGCGGGAGTCGAGAGCAGTACTTC.